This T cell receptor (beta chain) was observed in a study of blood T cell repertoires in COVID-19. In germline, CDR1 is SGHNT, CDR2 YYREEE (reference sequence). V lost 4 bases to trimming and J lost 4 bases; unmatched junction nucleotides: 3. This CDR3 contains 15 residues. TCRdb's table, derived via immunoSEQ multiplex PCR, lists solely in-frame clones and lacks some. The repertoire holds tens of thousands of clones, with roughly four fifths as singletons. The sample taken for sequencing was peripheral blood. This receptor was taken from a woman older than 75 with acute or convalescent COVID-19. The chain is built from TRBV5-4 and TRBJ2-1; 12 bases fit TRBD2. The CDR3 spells CASSRTSGEYNEQFF. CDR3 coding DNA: TGTGCCAGCAGCCGGACTAGCGGGGAGTACAATGAGCAGTTCTTC.